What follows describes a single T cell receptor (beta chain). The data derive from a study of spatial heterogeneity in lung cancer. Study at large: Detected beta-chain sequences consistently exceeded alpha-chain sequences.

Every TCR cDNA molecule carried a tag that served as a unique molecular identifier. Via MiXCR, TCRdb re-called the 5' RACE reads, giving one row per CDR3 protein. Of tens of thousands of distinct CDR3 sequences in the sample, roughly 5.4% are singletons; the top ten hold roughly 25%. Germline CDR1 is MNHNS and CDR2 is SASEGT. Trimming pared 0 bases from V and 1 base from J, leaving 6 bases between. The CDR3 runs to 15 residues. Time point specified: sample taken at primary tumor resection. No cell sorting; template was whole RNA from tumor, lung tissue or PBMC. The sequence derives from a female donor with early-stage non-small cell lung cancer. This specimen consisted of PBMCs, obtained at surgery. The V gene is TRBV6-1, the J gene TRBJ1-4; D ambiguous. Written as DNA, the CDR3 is TGTGCCAGCAGTGAAGCGTGGGGAACTAATGAAAAACTGTTTTTT. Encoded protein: CASSEAWGTNEKLFF.